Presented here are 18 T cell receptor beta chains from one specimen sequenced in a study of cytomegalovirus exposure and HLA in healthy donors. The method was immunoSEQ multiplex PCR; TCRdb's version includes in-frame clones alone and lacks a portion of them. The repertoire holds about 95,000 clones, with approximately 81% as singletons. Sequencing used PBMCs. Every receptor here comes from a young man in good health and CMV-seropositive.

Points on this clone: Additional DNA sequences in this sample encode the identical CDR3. This chain's CDR3 is CASSTGTNQPQHF. CDR3 nucleotides: TGTGCCAGCAGCACAGGGACGAATCAGCCCCAGCATTTT. The rearrangement links TRBV7-2 to TRBJ1-5; D might be TRBD1 (6 bases). This CDR3 comprises 13 residues. Germline CDR1 reads SGHTA; CDR2 reads FQGNSA. The V end was cut by 5 bases, the J end by 4 bases, with 9 bases between.

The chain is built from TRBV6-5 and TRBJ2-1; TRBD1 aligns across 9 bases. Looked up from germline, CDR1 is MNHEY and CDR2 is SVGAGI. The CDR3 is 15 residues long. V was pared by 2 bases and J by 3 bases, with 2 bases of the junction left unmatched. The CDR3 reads CASSYRDRDYNEQFF. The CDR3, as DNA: TGTGCCAGCAGTTACCGGGACAGGGACTACAATGAGCAGTTCTTC.

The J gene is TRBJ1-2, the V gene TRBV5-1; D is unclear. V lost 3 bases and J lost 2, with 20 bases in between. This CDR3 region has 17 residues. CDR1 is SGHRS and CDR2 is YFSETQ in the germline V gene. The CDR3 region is CASSSRREGGANYGYTF. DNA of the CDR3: TGCGCCAGCAGCTCCCGTCGTGAGGGAGGCGCGAACTATGGCTACACCTTC.

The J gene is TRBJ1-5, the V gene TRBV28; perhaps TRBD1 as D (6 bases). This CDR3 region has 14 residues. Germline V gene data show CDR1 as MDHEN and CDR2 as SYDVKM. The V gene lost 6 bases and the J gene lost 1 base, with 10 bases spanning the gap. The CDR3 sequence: CASRHTGSNQPQHF. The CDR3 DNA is TGTGCCAGCAGACACACAGGGAGCAATCAGCCCCAGCATTTT.

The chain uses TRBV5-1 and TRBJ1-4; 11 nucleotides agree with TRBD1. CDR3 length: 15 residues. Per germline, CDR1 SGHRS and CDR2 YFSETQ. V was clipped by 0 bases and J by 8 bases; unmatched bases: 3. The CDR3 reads CASSLAGQGEEKLFF. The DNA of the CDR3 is TGCGCCAGCAGCTTGGCGGGACAGGGGGAAGAAAAACTGTTTTTT.

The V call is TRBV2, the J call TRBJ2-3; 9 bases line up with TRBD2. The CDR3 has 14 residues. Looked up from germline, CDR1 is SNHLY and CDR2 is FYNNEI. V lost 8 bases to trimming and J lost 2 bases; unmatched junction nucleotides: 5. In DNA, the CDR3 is TGTGCCAGCGGCCTAGCGGGGATCACAGATACGCAGTATTTT. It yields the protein CASGLAGITDTQYF.

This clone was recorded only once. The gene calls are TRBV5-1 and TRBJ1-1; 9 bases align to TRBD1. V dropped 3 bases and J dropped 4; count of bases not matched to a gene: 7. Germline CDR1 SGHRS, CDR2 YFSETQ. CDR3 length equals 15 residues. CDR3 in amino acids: CASSWDRVMATEAFF. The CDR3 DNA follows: TGCGCCAGCAGCTGGGACAGGGTAATGGCCACTGAAGCTTTCTTT.

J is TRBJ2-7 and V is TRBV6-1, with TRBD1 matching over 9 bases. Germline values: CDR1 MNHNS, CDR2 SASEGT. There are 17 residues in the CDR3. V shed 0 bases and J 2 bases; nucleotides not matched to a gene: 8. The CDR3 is CASSEALLTGGTYEQYF. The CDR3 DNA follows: TGTGCCAGCAGTGAAGCGCTTCTGACAGGGGGAACCTACGAGCAGTACTTC.

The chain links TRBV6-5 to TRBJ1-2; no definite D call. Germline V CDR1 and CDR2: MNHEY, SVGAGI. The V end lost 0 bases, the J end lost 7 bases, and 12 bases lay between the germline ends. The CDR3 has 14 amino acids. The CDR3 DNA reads TGTGCCAGCAGTTACTCGAACACGGGGTCTGGCTACACCTTC. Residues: CASSYSNTGSGYTF.

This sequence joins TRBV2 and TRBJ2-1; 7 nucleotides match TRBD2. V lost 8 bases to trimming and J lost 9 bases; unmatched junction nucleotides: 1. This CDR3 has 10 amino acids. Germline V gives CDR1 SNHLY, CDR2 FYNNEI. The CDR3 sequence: CASGGGEQFF. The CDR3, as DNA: TGTGCCAGCGGGGGGGGTGAGCAGTTCTTC. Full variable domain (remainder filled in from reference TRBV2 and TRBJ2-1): EPEVTQTPSHQVTQMGQEVILRCVPISNHLYFYWYRQILGQKVEFLVSFYNNEISEKSEIFDDQFSVERPDGSNFTLKIRSTKLEDSAMYFCASGGGEQFFGPGTRLTVL.

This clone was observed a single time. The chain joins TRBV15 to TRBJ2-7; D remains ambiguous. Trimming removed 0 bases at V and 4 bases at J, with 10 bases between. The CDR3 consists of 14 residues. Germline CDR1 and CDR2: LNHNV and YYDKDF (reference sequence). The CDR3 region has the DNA TGTGCCACCAGCAGAGATCTAGAGAGTTACGAGCAGTACTTC. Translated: CATSRDLESYEQYF.

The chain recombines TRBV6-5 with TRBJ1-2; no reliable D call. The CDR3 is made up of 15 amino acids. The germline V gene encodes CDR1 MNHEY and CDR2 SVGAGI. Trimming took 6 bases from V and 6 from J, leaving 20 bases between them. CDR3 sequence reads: CASRSGYEGYHGYTF. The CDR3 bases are TGTGCCAGCAGATCAGGCTATGAGGGATACCATGGCTACACCTTC.

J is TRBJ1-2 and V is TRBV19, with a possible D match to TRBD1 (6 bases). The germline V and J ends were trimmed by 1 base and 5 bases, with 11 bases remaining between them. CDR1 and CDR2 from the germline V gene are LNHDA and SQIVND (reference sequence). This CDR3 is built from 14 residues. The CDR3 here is CASSIGPRGYGYTF. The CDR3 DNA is TGTGCCAGTAGTATAGGGCCGAGGGGGTATGGCTACACCTTC.

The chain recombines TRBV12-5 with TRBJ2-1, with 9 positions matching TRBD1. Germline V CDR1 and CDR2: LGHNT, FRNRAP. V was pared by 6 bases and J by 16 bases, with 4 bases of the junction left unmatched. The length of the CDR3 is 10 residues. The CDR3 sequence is CASGGDRVFF. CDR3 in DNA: TGTGCTAGTGGGGGGGACAGGGTCTTCTTC. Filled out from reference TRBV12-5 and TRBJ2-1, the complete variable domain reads DARVTQTPRHKVTEMGQEVTMRCQPILGHNTVFWYRQTMMQGLELLAYFRNRAPLDDSGMPKDRFSAEMPDATLATLKIQPSEPRDSAVYFCASGGDRVFFGPGTRLTVL.

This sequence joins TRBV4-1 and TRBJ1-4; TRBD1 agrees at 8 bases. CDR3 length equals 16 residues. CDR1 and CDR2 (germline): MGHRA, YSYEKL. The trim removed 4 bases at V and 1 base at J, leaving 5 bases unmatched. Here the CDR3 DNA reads TGCGCCAGCAGCCTCGGAGACAGGGGAACTAATGAAAAACTGTTTTTT. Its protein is CASSLGDRGTNEKLFF.

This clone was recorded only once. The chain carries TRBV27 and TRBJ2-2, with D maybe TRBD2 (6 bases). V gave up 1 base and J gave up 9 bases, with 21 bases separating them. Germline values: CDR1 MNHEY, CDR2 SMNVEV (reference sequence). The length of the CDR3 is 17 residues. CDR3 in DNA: TGTGCCAGCAGTTTATTAGGACCCAGCGGGCCTACGTGGGAGCTGTTTTTT. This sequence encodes CASSLLGPSGPTWELFF.

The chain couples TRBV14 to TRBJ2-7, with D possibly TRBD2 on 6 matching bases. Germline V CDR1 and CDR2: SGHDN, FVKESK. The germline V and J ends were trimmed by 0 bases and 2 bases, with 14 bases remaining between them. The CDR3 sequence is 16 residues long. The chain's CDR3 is CASSQDHGRRPYEQYV. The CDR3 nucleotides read TGTGCCAGCAGCCAAGATCATGGGAGGCGACCCTACGAGCAGTACGTC.

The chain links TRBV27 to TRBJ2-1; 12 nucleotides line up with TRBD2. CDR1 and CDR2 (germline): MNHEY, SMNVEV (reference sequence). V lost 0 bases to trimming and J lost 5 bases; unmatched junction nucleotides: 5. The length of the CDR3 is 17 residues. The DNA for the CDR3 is TGTGCCAGCAGTTTATCGATTTGGACTAGCGGGGACAATGAGCAGTTCTTC. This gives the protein CASSLSIWTSGDNEQFF.